A single sample is the source of the 20 T cell receptor beta chains below, sequenced in a study of Ad26.COV2.S vaccination and SARS-CoV-2 variants. Measured with immunoSEQ multiplex PCR; TCRdb has only the in-frame clones, and not every one. The data contain roughly 510,000 clones, roughly nine tenths of them singletons. Treatment of the sample: 19 received Ad26.COV2.S at low or high dose, single or two shots; five or six received placebo; per-sample allocation not given. Repertoires come from day 63 after the first vaccine or placebo injection. Sequenced material: peripheral blood, taken in a trial of Ad26.COV2.S vaccine versus placebo. Every receptor here comes from a person between 18 and 60 years old who received the Ad26.COV2.S COVID-19 vaccine or a placebo.

The genes are TRBV7-9 and TRBJ2-3; D ambiguous. The CDR3 totals 14 residues. V was clipped by 1 base and J by 4 bases, with 9 bases between them. Germline V CDR1 and CDR2: SEHNR, FQNEAQ (reference sequence). For the CDR3, the DNA is TGTGCCAGCAGCTTAGTAGGTTGGGCAGATACGCAGTATTTT. Translation: CASSLVGWADTQYF.

V and J are TRBV12-3 or TRBV12-4 and TRBJ2-7; D is uncertain. CDR3 length: 13 amino acids. The germline V and J ends were trimmed by 1 base and 4 bases, with 8 bases remaining between them. CDR3 loop: CASSLGRSYEQYF. Here the CDR3 DNA reads TGTGCCAGCAGTTTAGGCAGGTCATACGAGCAGTACTTC.

In this sample, this clone turned up a few times. V gene TRBV6-2 or TRBV6-3 combines with J gene TRBJ2-7; D uncertain. This CDR3 is 14 amino acids long. In germline, CDR1 is MNHEY, CDR2 SVGEGT. V dropped 4 bases and J dropped 0 bases, with 10 bases sitting between them. The CDR3 spells CASSSTYSSYEQYF. The CDR3 nucleotides are TGTGCCAGCAGTTCAACTTACAGCTCCTACGAGCAGTACTTC.

CDR3 loop: CASSLSPTGELFF. DNA of the CDR3: TGTGCCAGCAGCTTATCCCCGACCGGGGAGCTGTTTTTT. This chain connects TRBV11-3 to TRBJ2-2; no definite D call. This CDR3 comprises 13 residues. CDR1 is SGHNT, CDR2 YENEEA, per germline. Deletions cut 2 bases from V and 5 bases from J, with 6 bases between.

On this clone itself: This CDR3 is missing its conserved last phenylalanine or tryptophan, likely due to a read error. No DNA is shown, since the ends of the CDR3 on it are uncertain; the CDR3 is the one TCRdb lists. The rearrangement joins TRBV5-8 to TRBJ1-2. Germline V CDR1 and CDR2: SGHTS, YDEGEE. From its first to its last residue, the CDR3 has 14 amino acids. The CDR3 loop reads CASSNRNAALWLVY.

The chain employs TRBV6-5 and TRBJ1-1; D is unclear. Germline CDR1 MNHEY, CDR2 SVGAGI. The CDR3 runs 13 residues. V dropped 7 bases and J dropped 0 bases, with 9 bases sitting between them. The CDR3 nucleotides read TGTGCCAGCACGAAGAATCTGAACACTGAAGCTTTCTTT. This translates into CASTKNLNTEAFF.

The V gene is TRBV4-1, the J gene TRBJ2-7; no definite D call. Between the trimmed V and J ends, which lost 0 bases and 2 bases, there was a span of 11 bases. The CDR3 totals 15 residues. Germline CDR1 and CDR2: MGHRA and YSYEKL. The CDR3 loop reads CASSQEDVLPYEQYF. CDR3 sequence (DNA): TGCGCCAGCAGCCAAGAAGATGTCTTACCCTACGAGCAGTACTTC.

This clone was seen a single time. The genes are TRBV6-5 and TRBJ2-7, with a tentative D call TRBD2 (6 bases). The CDR3 is made up of 15 amino acids. CDR1 and CDR2 from the germline V gene are MNHEY and SVGAGI. V was shortened by 5 bases and J by 1 base, with 15 bases between the two germline ends. CDR3 loop: CASSRLLAPSYEQYF. The CDR3 coding sequence is TGTGCCAGCAGTCGGCTGCTAGCGCCATCCTACGAGCAGTACTTC.

The gene calls are TRBV10-2 and TRBJ2-3, with 11 bases that match TRBD2. Germline lookup yields CDR1 WSHSY and CDR2 SAAADI. This CDR3 contains 15 residues. Trimming at V came to 6 bases and at J to 4 bases, leaving 6 bases not matched to a gene. CDR3 nucleotides: TGCGCCAGCAGCCTGACTAGCGGGAATCCAGATACGCAGTATTTT. This encodes CASSLTSGNPDTQYF.

To note about this clone: Other DNA sequences in this specimen translate into the identical CDR3. The chain joins TRBV7-8 to TRBJ2-1, with TRBD1 as a possible D gene (5 bases). V lost 3 bases and J lost 4, with 7 bases in between. Looked up from germline, CDR1 is SGHVS and CDR2 is FQNEAQ. The CDR3 is 13 amino acids. This chain's CDR3 is CASSFRGYNEQFF. CDR3 DNA sequence: TGTGCCAGCAGCTTTAGGGGATACAATGAGCAGTTCTTC.

The chain links TRBV6-6 to TRBJ1-2; no reliable D call. This CDR3 has 11 residues. The germline V gene has CDR1 MNHNY and CDR2 SVGAGI (reference sequence). Trimming shortened V by 8 bases and J by 5 bases, and 9 bases separated the two germline ends. For the CDR3, the DNA is TGTGCCAGCCGTGAGACATATGGCTACACCTTC. Protein product: CASRETYGYTF.

A single count supports this clone. This rearrangement joins TRBV11-3 to TRBJ2-5; tentative D call: TRBD1 (7 bases). Trimming pared 5 bases from V and 5 bases from J, leaving 18 bases between. Germline assignment: CDR1 SGHNT and CDR2 YENEEA. The CDR3 totals 15 residues. The CDR3 DNA sequence: TGTGCCAGCAGCCAACGGGAGACAGGGAGGGAGACCCAGTACTTC. This translates into CASSQRETGRETQYF.

The chain has TRBV7-2 and TRBJ2-6; no firm D call. This CDR3 is built from 11 residues. Trimming took off 3 bases at V and 13 bases at J, with 7 bases between the two ends. The germline gives CDR1 SGHTA, CDR2 FQGNSA. The CDR3 loop reads CASSFFGVLTF. CDR3 nucleotides: TGTGCCAGCAGCTTTTTCGGGGTCCTGACTTTC.

The rearrangement uses TRBV28 and TRBJ1-3; D is unresolved. Germline CDR1 MDHEN, CDR2 SYDVKM. The CDR3 runs to 12 residues. V was clipped by 6 bases and J by 3 bases, with 6 bases between them. CDR3 sequence reads: CASRQSGNTIYF. The CDR3 nucleotides read TGTGCCAGCAGACAAAGTGGAAACACCATATATTTT.

The chain has TRBV27 and TRBJ2-7; 8 bases map to TRBD1. The V gene's germline CDR1 is MNHEY and CDR2 SMNVEV (reference sequence). V lost 5 bases to trimming and J lost 5 bases; unmatched junction nucleotides: 11. This CDR3 is built from 15 residues. The CDR3 spells CASSRRQGNIHEQYF. DNA for the CDR3: TGTGCCAGCAGTAGAAGACAGGGGAACATCCACGAGCAGTACTTC.

In DNA form, the CDR3 reads TGTGCCAGCAGGGACAGTTTGAACACTGAAGCTTTCTTT. It yields the protein CASRDSLNTEAFF. The genes are TRBV2 and TRBJ1-1, with D perhaps TRBD1 (6 bases). Germline CDR1 reads SNHLY; CDR2 reads FYNNEI. V lost 6 bases, J lost 0 bases, and 8 bases lay in between. The CDR3 contains 13 residues.

The J gene is TRBJ2-7, the V gene TRBV30, with D hard to call. Per germline, CDR1 GTSNPN and CDR2 SVGIG (reference sequence). The V end lost 0 bases, the J end lost 5 bases, and 5 bases lay between the germline ends. The CDR3 consists of 11 residues. CDR3 sequence reads: CAWSVTHEQYF. In DNA form, the CDR3 reads TGTGCCTGGAGTGTGACGCACGAGCAGTACTTC.

The chain recombines TRBV19 with TRBJ1-6, with 7 bases matching TRBD1. V shed 6 bases, J shed 2 bases, and the junction held 1 base outside the gene matches. This CDR3 region has 14 residues. CDR1 and CDR2 (germline): LNHDA, SQIVND (reference sequence). In nucleotides, the CDR3 is TGTGCCAGTAGCAGGGGGACCTATAATTCACCCCTCCACTTT. This translates into CASSRGTYNSPLHF.

This chain joins TRBV7-2 and TRBJ2-2, with 11 positions matching TRBD2. This CDR3 contains 17 residues. With 3 bases clipped from V and 1 base from J, the junction kept 4 bases outside the gene matches. Germline CDR1 SGHTA, CDR2 FQGNSA. The CDR3 region has the DNA TGTGCCAGCAGCTTTAGCGGGAGGGCCCAGAACACCGGGGAGCTGTTTTTT. This translates into CASSFSGRAQNTGELFF.

The V and J genes are TRBV3-1 (or the pseudogene TRBV3-2) and TRBJ1-4; unclear D gene. V was cut by 2 bases and J by 7 bases, with 8 bases left in between. In germline, CDR1 is LGHDT, CDR2 YNNKEL (reference sequence). This CDR3 is built from 13 residues. The CDR3 spells CASSQLLGEKLFF. CDR3 in DNA: TGTGCCAGCAGCCAATTGTTGGGTGAAAAACTGTTTTTT.